This T cell receptor (beta chain) appears in the sequencing data of a study of TIL therapy for anti-PD-1-resistant metastatic lung cancer. The overall study: Median tumor mutation burden was under 1.9 mutations per megabase.

Trimming left V 0 bases short and J 1 base short, with 7 bases between. This CDR3 is built from 15 residues. In germline, CDR1 is LNHNV, CDR2 YYDKDF (reference sequence). The sample's time point: pre-treatment sample, taken before nivolumab and TIL therapy. Pleural nodules or supraclavicular lymph nodes made up most of the excised metastases sampled. Tumor harvest preceded PD-1/PD-L1 blockade, followed by nivolumab treatment. Adults with stage 4 NSCLC were enrolled in a phase I trial. The libraries were made with immunoSEQ v3. The table came from immunoSEQ multiplex PCR; TCRdb's copy has only in-frame clones and leaves some out. This sample has more than 90,000 clones, with less than 70% found just once. This clone was seen a few times.

The rearrangement uses TRBV15 and TRBJ1-3; D gene uncertain. Sequences were derived from tumor tissue, sampled at baseline. The TCR comes from a person aged 25-79 years with non-small cell lung cancer. CDR3 residues: CATSRDPESGNTIYF. In DNA form, the CDR3 reads TGTGCCACCAGCAGAGATCCAGAATCTGGAAACACCATATATTTT.